This T cell receptor beta chain was profiled in a study of blood T cell repertoires in COVID-19. This CDR3 comprises 16 residues. Trimming removed 3 bases from V and 2 bases from J, with 16 bases in between. Germline lookup yields CDR1 SEHNR and CDR2 FQNEAQ (reference sequence). Data came from immunoSEQ multiplex PCR; TCRdb stores just in-frame clones and leaves some out. Among approximately 250,000 clones listed, 80% to 85% were seen once. In this sample, this clone turned up a few times. The chain carries TRBV7-9 and TRBJ2-5, with D possibly being TRBD2 (5 bases). This clonotype was sampled from a man in his 60s with acute or convalescent COVID-19. The specimen sequenced was peripheral blood. CDR3 loop: CASSFGSGGLQETQYF. The CDR3 bases are TGTGCCAGCAGCTTCGGATCTGGAGGCTTACAAGAGACCCAGTACTTC.